The T cell receptor (beta chain) described here comes from a study of blood T cell repertoires in COVID-19. As for the study in general: Collection of acute and convalescent COVID-19 samples took place in the United States, Italy and Spain.

There are 15 residues in the CDR3. Germline V gene data show CDR1 as LNHDA and CDR2 as SQIVND (reference sequence). Trimming removed 6 bases from V and 1 base from J; junction bases left unmatched: 5. This table comes from immunoSEQ multiplex PCR, and its TCRdb copy is limited to in-frame clones, with some not included. The sample gives about 270,000 clones, 90% of which show up once; roughly 4.3% is in the top ten. Participants were aged 18 to 89 years, lived in about 26 US areas, and enrolled virtually. This clone was picked up a small number of times. Material: PBMCs or T cells enriched from blood (not recorded which). The sequence derives from a woman aged 30 to 39 with acute COVID-19. V is TRBV19 and J is TRBJ1-1; 10 bases agree with TRBD1. The CDR3 loop reads CASRRDRGGNTEAFF. The DNA for the CDR3 is TGTGCCAGTAGAAGGGACAGGGGAGGGAACACTGAAGCTTTCTTT.